The clone carrying this T cell receptor (beta chain) appeared a few times. The antigen remains unidentified. The germline V gene has CDR1 KGHSH and CDR2 LQKENI. This CDR3 spans 16 amino acids. V shed 3 bases and J shed 0 bases, with 9 bases lying between them. The data are from a study of T-cell reconstitution after alpha-beta-depleted transplantation in children. General study points: About two months after transplant, alpha-beta T cells reportedly came from several hundred expanded graft clones. Once a year had passed after transplant, T-cell counts and diversity came mostly from newly produced T cells. In some patients, recipient T cells and intrathymic progenitors surviving conditioning explained high day-60 diversity.

A library of TCRbeta sequences, prepared with unique molecular identifiers, was generated. One entry per CDR3 protein, called by TCRdb with MiXCR from the PCR reads. Of around 800,000 distinct CDR3 sequences in the sample, 15% to 20% were seen once. The sample consisted of PBMCs, mostly from graft donor cells, taken 360 days after TCRalphabeta/CD19-depleted stem cell transplant. The source of this sequence is a male patient under 18 who had a stem cell transplant for acute lymphoblastic leukemia, so the T cells may come from the graft donor. The J gene is TRBJ2-6, the V gene TRBV18; D remains ambiguous. The CDR3 sequence is CASSPFRSSGANVLTF. CDR3 coding DNA: TGTGCCAGCTCACCCTTCAGGAGCTCTGGGGCCAACGTCCTGACTTTC.